The entry below describes one T cell receptor beta chain. No antigen is known for it. This sample stems from a study of cytomegalovirus exposure and HLA in healthy donors (dated by TCRdb to between 2016 and 2019). In the study overall: According to an earlier analysis of 587 of the donors, roughly 180 million T cells yielded some 110 million unique TCR beta sequences and 276 Gb of sequence data. Using immunosequencing, the study profiled T cell repertoires from around 670 subjects and related those repertoires to cytomegalovirus serostatus. Rather than drawing on any new phenotypic data, the later analysis identified candidate immune exposures from TCR beta sequences and the way those sequences occurred across donors. On average, over 200,000 unique TCR beta nucleotide sequences were sequenced per donor among about 400 genotyped donors of the cohort, with roughly 20% of those sequences being non-productive. HLA typing included class I and class II loci at four-digit resolution. The study aimed to test whether signatures of past pathogen exposure could be identified by cataloging public T cell receptors. To decide whether each TCR beta V gene segment behaved as functional or pseudogenic, an earlier analysis of some 580 of the donors relied on high-throughput TCR beta sequencing. The number of typed donors differed by locus: about 620-630 for A, B, C, DRB1 and DQB1; 500 to 550 for DQA1; approximately 600 for DPA1; and 400 to 480 for DPB1. Genome-wide SNP genotypes for about three fifths of the roughly 670 donors were used in a later genetic analysis, which treated that subset as a discovery cohort. To predict cytomegalovirus infection status, the study combined high-throughput TCR immunosequencing, statistical association of individual TCRs with disease status, and machine learning. Every repertoire in the discovery cohort had been generated on one and the same sequencing platform. Alongside the repertoire data, information on donor age, sex, ethnicity and CMV serostatus was compiled. About 330 gigabases of sequencing data and approximately 92 million unique TCR sequences made up an early release that covered several hundred HLA-typed donors. The genetic ancestry cluster associated with self-reported Caucasian donors included about 81% of the approximately 400 genotyped donors. A later analysis re-analyzed previously published TCR beta repertoires from 650 to 800 donors and added high-resolution HLA genotyping to study TCR occurrence patterns. Along with the approximately 700-subject first cohort, a separate validation cohort of over a hundred different subjects was used. Five DR-DQ haplotypes were treated as single units for association and clustering because of strong linkage in the cohort.

What the work shows at the level of the full study, not this receptor alone: The authors suggested that the approach could potentially be generalized to other disease states and immunological phenotypes. Several of the top co-occurrence clusters appeared to be linked to parvovirus B19, influenza, CMV and Epstein-Barr virus, according to a later analysis. V-gene and J-gene trimming of TCR beta chains was associated with a missense DCLRE1C variant in a later genetic analysis, and the association was replicated in an independent cohort. A further reported finding was that TCR beta sequences accurately predicted the HLA-A and HLA-B alleles for most subjects in the first cohort. Compared with equally common non-associated chains, HLA-associated TCR beta chains in a later analysis were more clonally expanded and had lower generation probabilities. Because counts were too low, seventeen rarely observed V segments, including chromosome 9 orphons, were excluded from the earlier analysis of about 500 of the donors. A later analysis found that most CMV-associated TCR beta chains appeared HLA-restricted, with HLA associations seemingly driven largely by CMV exposure. In a later analysis, the rate of TCR association differed among HLA loci, with DRB1 alleles having the most associated TCRs and HLA-C alleles having the fewest. A cluster of highly shared sequence variants was judged likely to represent a technical artifact of the sequencing pipeline. When HLA alleles, especially DR and DQ, strongly co-occurred, attributing TCR associations to individual alleles was difficult. In an earlier analysis of 450 to 750 of the donors, most TCR beta V segments appeared in productive rearrangements about 87% or about 30% of the time, broadly matching IMGT annotations. In this cohort, only TCR beta chains were sequenced, and detectable features were limited by the absence of alpha or paired-chain data. Because some donors lacked HLA typing at each locus, the association tests relied only on the typed subset. CMV serostatus was the only immune exposure information available for the cohort. Presence/absence analyses assumed roughly uniform sequencing depth across donors, an assumption that may not hold. A later analysis associated around 16,000 TCR beta sequences with specific HLA alleles at a false discovery rate of 0.05. According to a later genetic analysis, donors in an Asian-associated ancestry cluster had fewer N-insertions in productive TCRs than the roughly 660-donor mean. Cytomegalovirus status was reported to be diagnosed by the classifier with high specificity and sensitivity in both the original and validation cohorts. Correlated functional status among segregating V segments might reflect linkage disequilibrium, but an unknown experimental factor could not be ruled out. In vitro tests confirmed that a few of the cytomegalovirus-associated TCR beta chains recognize cytomegalovirus antigens. In the study, around 150 TCR beta chains were listed as associated with cytomegalovirus. Most TCR sequences were observed very rarely across donors, whereas some public TCRs were present in many individuals.

The cohort was made up of about 610 healthy bone marrow donors. All cohort members were sampled while nominally healthy, although unrecorded immune exposures were likely present. The donor was CMV seronegative and was included in the group of 352 seronegative cohort members. Every donor gave a peripheral blood sample, and the peripheral blood mononuclear cells from that sample were used for TCR beta sequencing. The Qiagen DNeasy Blood Extraction Kit was used to extract genomic DNA from the blood cell samples. To prepare the library, the immunoSEQ multiplex PCR assay was applied. The multiplex PCR relied on a mix of 60 forward primers for TCR Vbeta segments and 13 reverse primers for TCR Jbeta segments. The CDR3 region of rearranged TCR beta genes was amplified from genomic DNA with a multiplex PCR assay. On the Illumina HiSeq System, the amplified TCR beta libraries were sequenced as 87-base-pair reads. Under the source paper's analysis protocol: In a later analysis, some 80 million unique TCR beta chains were counted across the roughly 670 repertoires, and some 10 million of these chains were shared by at least two donors. A nearest-neighbor algorithm error-corrected the raw reads and collapsed the reads into unique sequences, merging closely related sequences to remove PCR and sequencing errors. Alignment of CDR3 sequences to IMGT reference sequences was used to assign V, D and J gene segments. For a sequence to be retained, a match of at least six nucleotides to both a V gene segment and a J gene segment was required. Rearrangements were called productive when the CDR3 lacked stop codons and stayed in frame with V and J; all others were non-productive. Following IMGT convention, CDR3 was defined as the stretch from the second conserved V-encoded cysteine to the conserved J-encoded phenylalanine. The earlier analysis of about 640 of the donors excluded any sequence lacking an unambiguous match to a single V gene segment. In an earlier analysis of 587 of the donors, V segments were called functional above 56.7% productive rearrangements and were called segregating when the between-donor standard deviation exceeded 5%. To diagnose cytomegalovirus status from the catalog of TCR beta chain sequences, a statistical classification framework was built. A later analysis assigned V and J genes by comparing TCR nucleotide sequences with IMGT/GENE-DB human TR gene sequences. A later analysis assigned CDR3 sequences and most-parsimonious VDJ recombination scenarios with the TCRdist pipeline. A later analysis defined each TCR beta chain by its CDR3 amino acid sequence plus V-gene family, and excluded reads lacking a unique V-gene family. To address suspected cross-contamination and a sequencing artifact, a later analysis removed some 620 highly shared, low-generation-probability nucleotide sequences. For each public chain, a later analysis derived a clonal expansion index from normalized ranks of inferred template counts within each repertoire. In a later analysis, generation probabilities were computed using a VDJ recombination model fitted to out-of-frame rearrangements, and the results were checked against IGoR. In a later analysis, TCR-TCR, TCR-HLA and TCR-CMV co-occurrence was scored with hypergeometric tests, and a repertoire-size bias correction was applied to TCR pairs. In a later analysis, false discovery rates were estimated by permuting HLA or CMV assignments 20 times. A later analysis grouped co-occurring TCRs with DBSCAN, adding TCRdist sequence similarity when clustering within HLA-allele-positive subsets. Repertoires with fewer than 30,000 or more than 120,000 public chains were left out of co-occurrence clustering, as were a handful of repertoires with anomalous nucleotide sharing. TCRdb's version of the immuneACCESS table is confined to in-frame rearrangements and falls short of the full clone set. An unresolved V gene accounts for under half of the shortfall where checked; the remainder is of unknown origin. That table gives V, J and clone size, and the DNA gave D and trimming. This sample's table carries roughly 190,000 clones. In total, the top ten clones hold 6.5% of the sample.

Sequencing was performed on PBMCs. The source of this sequence is a man younger than 45 in good health and CMV-seronegative.

The nucleotide sequence reads TGTGCCAGCAGTTTATTTTGGACAGAGAGCTACAATGAGCAGTTCTTC. This is translated as CASSLFWTESYNEQFF. Here the chain combines TRBV27 and TRBJ2-1; the D gene is perhaps TRBD1, on 6 matching bases. In the germline V gene (reference sequence), CDR1 corresponds to MNHEY and CDR2 to SMNVEV. From cysteine to phenylalanine, the CDR3 is 16 amino acids long. Only the CDR3 region is kept as DNA, spanning 48 bases read in frame from base 1. V gives up 1 base and J gives up 3 bases, and the segment between their germline ends measures 13 bases.